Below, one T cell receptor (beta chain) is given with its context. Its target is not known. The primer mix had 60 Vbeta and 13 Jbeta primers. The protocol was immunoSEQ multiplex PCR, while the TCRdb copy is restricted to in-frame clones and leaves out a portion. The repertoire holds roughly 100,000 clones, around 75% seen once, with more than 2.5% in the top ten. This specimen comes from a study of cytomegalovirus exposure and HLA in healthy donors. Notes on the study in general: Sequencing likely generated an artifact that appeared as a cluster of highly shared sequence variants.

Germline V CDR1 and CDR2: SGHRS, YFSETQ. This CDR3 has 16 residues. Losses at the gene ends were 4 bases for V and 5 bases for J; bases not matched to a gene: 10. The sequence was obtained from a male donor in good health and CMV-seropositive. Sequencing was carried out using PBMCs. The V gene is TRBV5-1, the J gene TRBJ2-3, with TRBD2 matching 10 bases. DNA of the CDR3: TGCGCCAGCAGCGCAGGAGCGGGAGGGCCGGGAGATACGCAGTATTTT. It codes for CASSAGAGGPGDTQYF.